The T cell receptor (beta chain) under discussion was sequenced for a study of T cells after yellow fever vaccination. Germline trimming cut 4 bases from V and 3 bases from J; bases unmatched to any gene: 6. Per germline, CDR1 SGHRS and CDR2 YFSETQ. The CDR3 has 16 residues. TCRdb reprocessed the 5' RACE reads via MiXCR and lists one record per CDR3 protein. The sample has about 310,000 distinct CDR3 sequences, around 3.6% seen once. Study results and limitations: Only a minor proportion of clonotypes was detected across both CD4 and CD8 compartments. A faster peak, day 5 versus 15, was reached by the weaker secondary response. Reappearing after the booster were most of the clones from primary vaccination (about 96% CD4, 70% to 90% CD8).

This clonotype was seen more than once but under ten times. What it binds is unknown. V and J are TRBV5-1 and TRBJ2-1, with TRBD1 identical over 11 bases. The sequencing here drew on PBMCs, taken on the day of the yellow fever booster vaccination. The receptor was isolated from a man between 18 and 29 years old who received the YFV17D yellow fever vaccine. Here the CDR3 DNA reads TGCGCCAGCAGCAAGGGACAGGGGGTCGTCTACAATGAGCAGTTCTTC. Translating gives CASSKGQGVVYNEQFF.